The 22 T cell receptor beta chains below all came from one sample that was sequenced in a study of T cells in Graves' hyperthyroidism and ophthalmopathy. Amplified TCR beta CDR3 regions derived from RNA transcripts. Carried out on the TCR CDR3, a first-round RT-PCR used the HTBI primer set. Each CDR3 protein gets one entry after TCRdb re-called the multiplex PCR reads with MiXCR. The sample lists roughly 400,000 distinct CDR3 sequences; more than 12% were seen once. The specimen was blood. The receptor set was obtained from a man aged 50 to 60 with Graves' ophthalmopathy.

This clonotype was recorded many times. J is TRBJ2-1 and V is TRBV19; TRBD1 matches at 8 bases. The CDR3 is 19 amino acids. J was trimmed by 3 bases and V by 0 bases; bases with no gene match: 13. Germline CDR1 and CDR2: LNHDA and SQIVND (reference sequence). DNA of the CDR3: TGTGCCAGTAGTATAGACCTAACGACCCAGGGGGCTAACTACAATGAGCAGTTCTTC. Translation: CASSIDLTTQGANYNEQFF.

This clonotype was seen at least ten times. This sequence joins TRBV30 and TRBJ2-7; 7 nucleotides agree with TRBD1. The CDR3 covers 15 residues. Germline V gene lookup returns CDR1 GTSNPN and CDR2 SVGIG (reference sequence). V was clipped by 2 bases and J by 3 bases; unmatched bases: 10. The CDR3 DNA is TGTGCCTGGAGTCACAGGGGAGAAGGGGTCTACGAGCAGTACTTC. It translates to CAWSHRGEGVYEQYF.

The rearrangement joins TRBV18 to TRBJ2-7; D is undetermined. Trimming removed 0 bases at V and 0 bases at J, with 12 bases between. The germline V gene encodes CDR1 KGHSH and CDR2 LQKENI. This CDR3 has 16 residues. In DNA form, the CDR3 reads TGTGCCAGCTCACCACCGGCCGTCCTGAGCTCCTACGAGCAGTACTTC. This encodes CASSPPAVLSSYEQYF.

This clonotype was observed a single time. This chain links TRBV12-3 or TRBV12-4 with TRBJ2-3, with TRBD1 identical over 10 bases. Germline trimming cut 10 bases from V and 4 bases from J; bases unmatched to any gene: 8. The CDR3 loop spans 14 amino acids. The CDR3 nucleotides are TGTGCCAACAGGGGGGGGACAGGGGCAGATACGCAGTATTTT. This codes for CANRGGTGADTQYF.

This clonotype was detected many times. The chain has TRBV10-3 and TRBJ2-1, with 8 bases fitting TRBD1. This CDR3 region has 12 residues. In germline, CDR1 is ENHRY, CDR2 SYGVKD. The trim removed 6 bases at V and 7 bases at J, leaving 2 bases unmatched. DNA of the CDR3: TGTGCCATCAGGACAGGGGTGAATGAGCAGTTCTTC. It is translated as CAIRTGVNEQFF.

Many counts were recorded for this clonotype. The V call is TRBV3-1, the J call TRBJ2-7; a possible D gene is TRBD2 (6 bases). With 1 base removed from V and 6 bases from J, the gap between germline ends came to 19 bases. CDR1 and CDR2 from the germline V gene are LGHDT and YNNKEL (reference sequence). The CDR3 has 16 residues. The chain's CDR3 is CASSQVVFGGGGEQYF. In DNA, the CDR3 is TGTGCCAGCAGCCAAGTTGTCTTCGGGGGAGGAGGCGAGCAGTACTTC.

This clonotype was seen only a few times. The chain has TRBV25-1 and TRBJ1-2, with D perhaps matching TRBD1 (6 bases). The CDR3 covers 16 residues. V lost 1 base and J 2 bases, leaving 14 bases between the germline ends. The V gene's germline CDR1 is MGHDK and CDR2 SYGVNS. The CDR3 DNA sequence: TGTGCCAGCAGTGAATTCCCCGGGACATCGAACTATGGCTACACCTTC. Its translation is CASSEFPGTSNYGYTF.

This clonotype was detected ten times or more. In DNA, the CDR3 is TGTGCCAGCAGCATCGGGTGGACAGGGGGTCCAGATACGCAGTATTTT. Protein sequence: CASSIGWTGGPDTQYF. The J gene is TRBJ2-3, the V gene TRBV7-9; 10 bases line up with TRBD1. This CDR3 has 16 residues. Germline values: CDR1 SEHNR, CDR2 FQNEAQ (reference sequence). With 5 bases clipped from V and 4 bases from J, the junction kept 9 bases outside the gene matches.

This clonotype occurred many times. V and J are TRBV6-6 and TRBJ2-3; no clear D. Per the germline V gene, CDR1 is MNHNY and CDR2 is SVGAGI (reference sequence). The V and J ends lost 0 bases and 6 bases respectively, with 19 bases between them. This CDR3 is 17 amino acids long. This chain's CDR3 is CASSYSVGWLVGDTQYF. CDR3 DNA sequence: TGTGCCAGCAGTTACTCAGTGGGTTGGCTAGTTGGTGATACGCAGTATTTT.

This clonotype came up a few times. The chain uses TRBV3-1 and TRBJ2-5; 10 bases align to TRBD1. Germline-derived CDR1 and CDR2 are LGHDT and YNNKEL (reference sequence). This CDR3 is 15 amino acids long. V was clipped by 4 bases and J by 3 bases; unmatched bases: 5. The CDR3 protein is CASSPGQGGKETQYF. CDR3 nucleotide sequence: TGTGCCAGCAGCCCCGGACAGGGGGGAAAAGAGACCCAGTACTTC.

The chain uses TRBV9 and TRBJ2-5; 7 bases fit TRBD1. Losses at the gene ends were 3 bases for V and 2 bases for J; bases not matched to a gene: 7. Germline loops: CDR1 SGDLS, CDR2 YYNGEE. The CDR3 has 15 residues. CDR3 sequence: CASSAHMTGQETQYF. CDR3 coding DNA: TGTGCCAGCAGCGCCCACATGACAGGGCAAGAGACCCAGTACTTC.

This clonotype showed up many times. This chain links TRBV2 with TRBJ2-5, with TRBD2 identical over 11 bases. The CDR3 contains 15 residues. V lost 10 bases to trimming and J lost 2 bases; unmatched junction nucleotides: 9. Germline values: CDR1 SNHLY, CDR2 FYNNEI. DNA of the CDR3: TGTGCCACGTCGGGGACTAGCGGAGGACAAGAGACCCAGTACTTC. It encodes CATSGTSGGQETQYF. The complete variable domain, with remaining parts taken from reference TRBV2 and TRBJ2-5, reads EPEVTQTPSHQVTQMGQEVILRCVPISNHLYFYWYRQILGQKVEFLVSFYNNEISEKSEIFDDQFSVERPDGSNFTLKIRSTKLEDSAMYFCATSGTSGGQETQYFGPGTRLLVL.

The chain has TRBV5-6 and TRBJ2-1; 11 bases line up with TRBD2. The CDR3 consists of 15 residues. Germline V CDR1 and CDR2: SGHDT, YYEEEE. Losses at the gene ends were 4 bases for V and 8 bases for J; bases not matched to a gene: 8. CDR3 in DNA: TGTGCCAGCAGCCAAACGACTAGCGGGAATTATGAGCAGTTCTTC. Translating it yields CASSQTTSGNYEQFF.

This clonotype has just a few counts. This rearrangement joins TRBV29-1 to TRBJ2-6; D is perhaps TRBD1 (5 bases). V gave up 6 bases and J gave up 1 base, with 13 bases separating them. Germline CDR1 reads SQVTM; CDR2 reads ANQGSEA. The CDR3 runs to 15 residues. The chain's CDR3 is CSVQTVLSGANVLTF. CDR3 coding DNA: TGCAGCGTCCAGACAGTGCTGTCTGGGGCCAACGTCCTGACTTTC.

This clonotype was picked up many times. The rearrangement joins TRBV3-1 to TRBJ1-1; D not resolved. This CDR3 has 16 residues. CDR1 is LGHDT, CDR2 YNNKEL, per germline (reference sequence). V lost 0 bases to trimming and J lost 1 base, with 12 bases between them. Written as DNA, the CDR3 is TGTGCCAGCAGCCAAGATTTGGGGATCGGGAACACTGAAGCTTTCTTT. Protein sequence: CASSQDLGIGNTEAFF. Using reference TRBV3-1 and TRBJ1-1 for the parts outside the CDR3, the full variable domain is DTAVSQTPKYLVTQMGNDKSIKCEQNLGHDTMYWYKQDSKKFLKIMFSYNNKELIINETVPNRFSPKSPDKAHLNLHINSLELGDSAVYFCASSQDLGIGNTEAFFGQGTRLTVV.

This clonotype was seen ten or more times. The chain recombines TRBV12-3 or TRBV12-4 with TRBJ2-2; D ambiguous. CDR3 length equals 15 residues. V lost 2 bases and J 1 base, leaving 8 bases between the germline ends. The chain's CDR3 is CASSLRAKNTGELFF. As DNA, the CDR3 is TGTGCCAGCAGTTTACGAGCGAAGAACACCGGGGAGCTGTTTTTT.

This sequence joins TRBV12-3 or TRBV12-4 and TRBJ2-7, with a tentative D call TRBD1 (6 bases). V lost 6 bases and J 7 bases, leaving 16 bases between the germline ends. The CDR3 contains 13 residues. The CDR3 DNA is TGTGCCAGCAGCTCCCGCAGGGGTGGGGAGCAGTACTTC. Protein sequence: CASSSRRGGEQYF.

There are many counts of this clonotype. This chain links TRBV11-2 with TRBJ2-7, with 8 bases matching TRBD1. Germline V lookup: CDR1 SGHAT, CDR2 FQNNGV. CDR3 length: 18 residues. The ends lost 7 bases at V and 0 bases at J; junction bases unmatched: 17. CDR3 DNA sequence: TGTGCCAGCACCCCAGGGGGCGAGGTGAGCGGCCACTCCTACGAGCAGTACTTC. Residues: CASTPGGEVSGHSYEQYF. Together with reference TRBV11-2 and TRBJ2-7, the CDR3 gives the full variable domain: EAGVAQSPRYKIIEKRQSVAFWCNPISGHATLYWYQQILGQGPKLLIQFQNNGVVDDSQLPKDRFSAERLKGVDSTLKIQPAKLEDSAVYLCASTPGGEVSGHSYEQYFGPGTRLTVT.

This clonotype has a handful of counts. The chain's CDR3 is CASSPLTENTGELFF. CDR3 sequence (DNA): TGTGCCAGCAGCCCGCTGACAGAGAACACCGGGGAGCTGTTTTTT. J is TRBJ2-2 and V is TRBV9; maybe TRBD1 (5 bases). Germline V gives CDR1 SGDLS, CDR2 YYNGEE. The CDR3 totals 15 residues. The V end lost 4 bases, the J end lost 1 base, and 11 bases lay between the germline ends.

Many counts were recorded for this clonotype. The chain carries TRBV12-3 or TRBV12-4 and TRBJ2-1; D remains ambiguous. CDR3 length equals 12 residues. Deletions cut 2 bases from V and 8 bases from J, with 7 bases between. The DNA for the CDR3 is TGTGCCAGCAGTTTATCGGGTTATGAGCAGTTCTTC. Amino acids: CASSLSGYEQFF.

The chain recombines TRBV29-1 with TRBJ2-2; 8 positions match TRBD2. The CDR3 totals 17 residues. Per the germline V gene, CDR1 is SQVTM and CDR2 is ANQGSEA. Trimming removed 7 bases from V and 7 bases from J; junction bases left unmatched: 20. The CDR3 here is CSAGRRMAGGQNGELFF. For the CDR3, the DNA is TGCAGCGCCGGAAGAAGGATGGCGGGAGGCCAGAACGGGGAGCTGTTTTTT.

About this clonotype: Its ends do not fully match the called genes, so a read error is possible. The chain links TRBV6-1 to TRBJ2-2; 11 bases match TRBD2. Germline CDR1 is MNHNS and CDR2 is SASEGT. The CDR3 extends over 16 amino acids. The chain's CDR3 is CASLVHTSGRTGKLFF. As DNA, the CDR3 is TGTGCCAGCCTGGTACATACTAGCGGGAGAACCGGGAAGCTGTTTTTT.